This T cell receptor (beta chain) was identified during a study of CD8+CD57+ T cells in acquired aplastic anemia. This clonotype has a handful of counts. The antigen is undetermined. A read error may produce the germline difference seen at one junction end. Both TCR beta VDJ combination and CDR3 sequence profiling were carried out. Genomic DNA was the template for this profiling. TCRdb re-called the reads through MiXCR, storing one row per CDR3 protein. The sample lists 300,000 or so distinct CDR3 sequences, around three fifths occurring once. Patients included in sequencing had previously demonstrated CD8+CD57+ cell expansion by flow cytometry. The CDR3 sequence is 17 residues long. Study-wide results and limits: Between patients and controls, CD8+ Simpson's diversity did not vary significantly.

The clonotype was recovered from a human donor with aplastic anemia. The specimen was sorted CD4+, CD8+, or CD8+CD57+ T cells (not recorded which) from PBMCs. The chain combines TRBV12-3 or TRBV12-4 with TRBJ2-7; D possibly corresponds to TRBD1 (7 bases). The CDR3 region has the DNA TGTGCCATCAGTGAGTCCGGGACAGATTGGGAGGACTACGAGCAGTACTTC. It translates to CAISESGTDWEDYEQYF.